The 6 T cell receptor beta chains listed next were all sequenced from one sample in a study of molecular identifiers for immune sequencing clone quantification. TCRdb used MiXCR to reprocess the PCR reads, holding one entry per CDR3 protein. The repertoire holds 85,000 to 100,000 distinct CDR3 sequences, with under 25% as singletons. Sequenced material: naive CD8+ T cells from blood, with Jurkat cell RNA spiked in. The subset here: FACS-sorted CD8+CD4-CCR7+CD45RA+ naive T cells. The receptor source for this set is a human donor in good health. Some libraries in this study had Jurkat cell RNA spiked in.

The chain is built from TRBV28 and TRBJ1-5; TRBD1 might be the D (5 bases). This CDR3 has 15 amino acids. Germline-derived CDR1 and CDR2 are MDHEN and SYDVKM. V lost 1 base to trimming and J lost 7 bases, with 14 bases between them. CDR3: CASSLLRGLRQPQHF. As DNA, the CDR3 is TGTGCCAGCAGTTTATTACGGGGGTTGAGGCAGCCCCAGCATTTT.

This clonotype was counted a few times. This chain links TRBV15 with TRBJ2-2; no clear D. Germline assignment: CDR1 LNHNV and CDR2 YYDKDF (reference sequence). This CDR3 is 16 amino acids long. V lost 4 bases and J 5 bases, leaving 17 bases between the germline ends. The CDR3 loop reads CATSISVLGVTGELFF. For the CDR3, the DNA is TGTGCCACCAGCATAAGTGTTCTAGGCGTGACCGGGGAGCTGTTTTTT.

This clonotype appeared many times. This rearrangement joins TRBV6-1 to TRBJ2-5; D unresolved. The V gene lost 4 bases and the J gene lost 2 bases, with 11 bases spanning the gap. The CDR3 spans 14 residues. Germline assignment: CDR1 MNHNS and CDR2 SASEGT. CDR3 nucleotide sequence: TGTGCCAGCAGTGGTCGGCGGCTACAAGAGACCCAGTACTTC. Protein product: CASSGRRLQETQYF.

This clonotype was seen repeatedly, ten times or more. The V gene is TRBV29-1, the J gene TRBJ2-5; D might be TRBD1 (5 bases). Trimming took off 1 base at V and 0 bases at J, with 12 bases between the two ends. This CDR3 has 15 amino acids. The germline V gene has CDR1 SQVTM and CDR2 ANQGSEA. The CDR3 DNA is TGCAGCGTTGAAGTCCCGACAGAAAACCAAGAGACCCAGTACTTC. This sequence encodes CSVEVPTENQETQYF.

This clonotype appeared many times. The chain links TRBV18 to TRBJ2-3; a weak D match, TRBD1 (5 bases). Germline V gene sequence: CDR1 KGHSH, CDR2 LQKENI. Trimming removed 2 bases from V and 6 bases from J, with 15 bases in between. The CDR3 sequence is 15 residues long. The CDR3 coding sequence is TGTGCCAGCTCACCAACAGGTCTGGGTTTGGATACGCAGTATTTT. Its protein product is CASSPTGLGLDTQYF.

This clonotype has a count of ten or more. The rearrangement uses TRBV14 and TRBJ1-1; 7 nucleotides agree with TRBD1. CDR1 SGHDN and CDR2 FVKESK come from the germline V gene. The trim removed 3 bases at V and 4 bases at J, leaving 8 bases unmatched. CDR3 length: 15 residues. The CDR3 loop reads CASSHLQGDVTEAFF. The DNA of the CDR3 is TGTGCCAGCAGCCACCTCCAGGGGGATGTCACTGAAGCTTTCTTT. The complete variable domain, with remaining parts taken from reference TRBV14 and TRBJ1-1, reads EAGVTQFPSHSVIEKGQTVTLRCDPISGHDNLYWYRRVMGKEIKFLLHFVKESKQDESGMPNNRFLAERTGGTYSTLKVQPAELEDSGVYFCASSHLQGDVTEAFFGQGTRLTVV.